This is a list of T cell receptor beta chains from one sample in a study of OX40 agonist ivuxolimab in advanced cancers. Clones were read by immunoSEQ multiplex PCR, and TCRdb kept only the in-frame ones, dropping some. The sample shows 37,000 or so clones, about 85% of them seen only once. This material consisted of CD4+ or CD8+ T cells sorted from blood, taken in a trial of the OX40 agonist ivuxolimab. These receptor sequences come from an adult with an advanced solid tumor such as melanoma, head and neck, liver or kidney cancer. Each CDR3 is given with its conserved first and last residue. The D gene is left open where the match is weak. Rows may omit the clone size; those that give it use once, few, many or a size class.

d_gene: .
abundance: .
j_gene: TRBJ1-2
v_gene: TRBV12-5
CDR3aa: CASGLFLMSKANYGYTF
CDR3nt: TGTGCTAGTGGTTTGTTTTTAATGTCAAAAGCTAACTATGGCTACACCTTC

d_gene: .
abundance: .
j_gene: TRBJ1-6
v_gene: TRBV9
CDR3aa: CASSVVGLRNSPLHF
CDR3nt: TGTGCCAGCAGCGTAGTAGGACTTCGAAATTCACCCCTCCACTTT

d_gene: .
abundance: .
j_gene: TRBJ1-5
v_gene: TRBV4-1
CDR3aa: CASSQDSRINQPQHF
CDR3nt: TGCGCCAGCAGCCAAGATTCCCGAATCAATCAGCCCCAGCATTTT

d_gene: TRBD2
abundance: .
j_gene: TRBJ2-7
v_gene: TRBV11-2
CDR3aa: CASSLGRTSGYEQYF
CDR3nt: TGTGCCAGCAGCTTAGGGAGGACTAGCGGCTACGAGCAGTACTTC

d_gene: .
abundance: .
j_gene: TRBJ2-7
v_gene: TRBV27
CDR3aa: CVAGQLLPYEQYF
CDR3nt: TGTGTTGCGGGACAGTTGTTACCCTACGAGCAGTACTTC

d_gene: .
abundance: few
j_gene: TRBJ1-1
v_gene: TRBV18
CDR3aa: CASSPPWKGMDTEAFF
CDR3nt: TGTGCCAGCTCACCTCCTTGGAAAGGTATGGACACTGAAGCTTTCTTT

d_gene: TRBD1
abundance: .
j_gene: TRBJ2-3
v_gene: TRBV15
CDR3aa: CATSTGQGGDTQYF
CDR3nt: TGTGCCACCAGCACTGGACAGGGAGGCGATACGCAGTATTTT

d_gene: .
abundance: many
j_gene: TRBJ1-2
v_gene: TRBV5-6
CDR3aa: CASSLVAGYGYTF
CDR3nt: TGTGCCAGCAGCTTGGTGGCAGGCTATGGCTACACCTTC

d_gene: .
abundance: .
j_gene: TRBJ2-1
v_gene: TRBV4-3
CDR3aa: CASSYGSAGNDEQFF
CDR3nt: TGCGCCAGCAGCTACGGGTCTGCGGGAAACGATGAGCAGTTCTTC

d_gene: .
abundance: .
j_gene: TRBJ2-7
v_gene: TRBV30
CDR3aa: CACLGGREQYF
CDR3nt: TGTGCCTGCCTGGGGGGCCGGGAGCAGTACTTC

d_gene: .
abundance: .
j_gene: TRBJ1-2
v_gene: TRBV19
CDR3aa: CASSTGQGTGGYTF
CDR3nt: TGTGCCAGTAGTACAGGGCAGGGGACCGGCGGCTACACCTTC

d_gene: .
abundance: .
j_gene: TRBJ2-3
v_gene: TRBV27
CDR3aa: CASSLRGGRSTDTQYF
CDR3nt: TGTGCCAGCAGTTTAAGGGGGGGTCGGAGCACAGATACGCAGTATTTT

d_gene: TRBD1
abundance: .
j_gene: TRBJ1-2
v_gene: TRBV6-5
CDR3aa: CATAGGANGYTF
CDR3nt: TGTGCCACCGCAGGGGGCGCGAATGGCTACACCTTC

d_gene: .
abundance: .
j_gene: TRBJ1-5
v_gene: TRBV6-4
CDR3aa: CASSDWDTRARHSNQPQHF
CDR3nt: TGTGCCAGCAGTGACTGGGATACAAGGGCAAGACATAGCAATCAGCCCCAGCATTTT

d_gene: .
abundance: .
j_gene: TRBJ2-1
v_gene: TRBV19
CDR3aa: CASSLGVGNEQFF
CDR3nt: TGTGCCAGTAGTTTGGGGGTCGGCAATGAGCAGTTCTTC

d_gene: .
abundance: once
j_gene: TRBJ2-7
v_gene: TRBV7-9
CDR3aa: CASSSDYEQYF
CDR3nt: TGTGCCAGCAGCTCGGACTACGAGCAGTACTTC

d_gene: .
abundance: .
j_gene: TRBJ2-2
v_gene: TRBV6-5
CDR3aa: CASSYATLAGELFF
CDR3nt: TGTGCCAGCAGTTACGCGACCTTGGCCGGGGAGCTGTTTTTT

d_gene: TRBD1
abundance: .
j_gene: TRBJ2-7
v_gene: TRBV7-2
CDR3aa: CASSPTGAEQYF
CDR3nt: TGTGCCAGCAGTCCCACAGGGGCCGAGCAGTACTTC

d_gene: TRBD1
abundance: .
j_gene: TRBJ1-5
v_gene: TRBV5-3
CDR3aa: CARSGRQGLNQPQHF
CDR3nt: TGTGCCAGAAGCGGAAGACAGGGGTTAAATCAGCCCCAGCATTTT

d_gene: TRBD2
abundance: .
j_gene: TRBJ2-3
v_gene: TRBV7-3
CDR3aa: CASSLGLERGRKADTQYF
CDR3nt: TGTGCCAGCAGCTTAGGACTCGAGCGGGGGCGGAAGGCAGATACGCAGTATTTT

d_gene: TRBD2
abundance: .
j_gene: TRBJ2-1
v_gene: TRBV7-8
CDR3aa: CASSLELAGDNEQFF
CDR3nt: TGTGCCAGCAGCTTAGAGCTAGCGGGAGATAATGAGCAGTTCTTC

d_gene: .
abundance: .
j_gene: TRBJ1-1
v_gene: TRBV9
CDR3aa: CASSAGTSNTEAFF
CDR3nt: TGTGCCAGCAGCGCCGGGACATCAAACACTGAAGCTTTCTTT

d_gene: TRBD1
abundance: .
j_gene: TRBJ2-7
v_gene: TRBV6-5
CDR3aa: CASSYSQDRAGYEQYF
CDR3nt: TGTGCCAGCAGTTACTCCCAAGACAGGGCCGGCTACGAGCAGTACTTC

d_gene: TRBD1
abundance: .
j_gene: TRBJ2-5
v_gene: TRBV5-1
CDR3aa: CASSLETGWQETQYF
CDR3nt: TGCGCCAGCAGCTTGGAGACAGGGTGGCAAGAGACCCAGTACTTC

d_gene: .
abundance: .
j_gene: TRBJ2-7
v_gene: TRBV4-1
CDR3aa: CASSQDVAYEQYF
CDR3nt: TGCGCCAGCAGCCAAGACGTAGCCTACGAGCAGTACTTC

d_gene: .
abundance: .
j_gene: TRBJ1-4
v_gene: TRBV30
CDR3aa: CAWSVQNEKLFF
CDR3nt: TGTGCCTGGAGTGTACAGAATGAAAAACTGTTTTTT

d_gene: .
abundance: medium-sized
j_gene: TRBJ1-2
v_gene: TRBV25-1
CDR3aa: CASSEGGLDGYTF
CDR3nt: TGTGCCAGCAGTGAGGGGGGCTTGGACGGCTACACCTTC

d_gene: .
abundance: .
j_gene: TRBJ1-2
v_gene: TRBV6-6
CDR3aa: CASSYEGLDGYTF
CDR3nt: TGTGCCAGCAGTTACGAGGGTTTAGATGGCTACACCTTC

d_gene: .
abundance: .
j_gene: TRBJ2-2
v_gene: TRBV6-5
CDR3aa: CASSYEGSGTGELFF
CDR3nt: TGTGCCAGCAGTTACGAAGGGTCGGGCACCGGGGAGCTGTTTTTT

d_gene: TRBD1
abundance: .
j_gene: TRBJ1-6
v_gene: TRBV11-1
CDR3aa: CASSLVGTGQIPLHF
CDR3nt: TGTGCCAGCAGCTTAGTAGGGACAGGCCAGATTCCCCTCCACTTT

d_gene: TRBD2
abundance: .
j_gene: TRBJ2-7
v_gene: TRBV6-1
CDR3aa: CASSEYSSGDEQYF
CDR3nt: TGTGCCAGCAGTGAATATTCTAGCGGTGACGAGCAGTACTTC

d_gene: TRBD2
abundance: .
j_gene: TRBJ2-1
v_gene: TRBV11-2
CDR3aa: CASSDYLAGVRGNEQFF
CDR3nt: TGTGCCAGCAGCGATTACCTAGCGGGAGTTCGTGGCAATGAGCAGTTCTTC

d_gene: .
abundance: medium-sized
j_gene: TRBJ1-1
v_gene: TRBV19
CDR3aa: CASSRDFGVNTEAFF
CDR3nt: TGTGCCAGTAGTAGGGACTTTGGCGTTAACACTGAAGCTTTCTTT

d_gene: .
abundance: .
j_gene: TRBJ2-7
v_gene: TRBV25-1
CDR3aa: CASSRTVSGYEQYF
CDR3nt: TGTGCCAGCAGCCGGACAGTGTCCGGCTACGAGCAGTACTTC

d_gene: .
abundance: .
j_gene: TRBJ1-1
v_gene: TRBV6-5
CDR3aa: CASSYAGLNTEAFF
CDR3nt: TGTGCCAGCAGTTACGCAGGGTTGAACACTGAAGCTTTCTTT

d_gene: .
abundance: once
j_gene: TRBJ2-5
v_gene: TRBV21-1
CDR3aa: CASNTSGGGETQYF
CDR3nt: TGTGCCAGCAACACTAGCGGGGGGGGAGAGACCCAGTACTTC

d_gene: .
abundance: .
j_gene: TRBJ2-3
v_gene: TRBV29-1
CDR3aa: CSVRSGTDTQYF
CDR3nt: TGCAGCGTCCGAAGTGGCACAGATACGCAGTATTTT

d_gene: .
abundance: .
j_gene: TRBJ1-2
v_gene: TRBV6-5
CDR3aa: CASSRIDLAAGYTF
CDR3nt: TGTGCCAGCAGTCGGATCGACTTAGCTGCTGGCTACACCTTC

d_gene: .
abundance: once
j_gene: TRBJ2-2
v_gene: TRBV5-4
CDR3aa: CASSLPDRDTGELFF
CDR3nt: TGTGCCAGCAGCTTGCCGGACAGAGACACCGGGGAGCTGTTTTTT

d_gene: .
abundance: once
j_gene: TRBJ2-7
v_gene: TRBV16
CDR3aa: CASSHGRNEQYF
CDR3nt: TGTGCCAGCAGCCATGGGCGCAACGAGCAGTACTTC

d_gene: TRBD1
abundance: few
j_gene: TRBJ1-6
v_gene: TRBV13
CDR3aa: CASSLGQGVGSPLHF
CDR3nt: TGTGCCAGCAGCTTAGGGCAGGGGGTCGGGTCACCCCTCCACTTT

d_gene: .
abundance: .
j_gene: TRBJ2-5
v_gene: TRBV7-8
CDR3aa: CASSAPRVAKTQYF
CDR3nt: TGTGCCAGCAGCGCACCACGGGTAGCGAAGACCCAGTACTTC

d_gene: .
abundance: .
j_gene: TRBJ2-7
v_gene: TRBV2
CDR3aa: CASTGTAAYEQYF
CDR3nt: TGTGCCAGCACCGGGACTGCTGCCTACGAGCAGTACTTC

d_gene: .
abundance: .
j_gene: TRBJ1-1
v_gene: TRBV12-5
CDR3aa: CASGLVNRGYNTEAFF
CDR3nt: TGTGCTAGTGGTTTGGTAAATCGGGGCTATAACACTGAAGCTTTCTTT

d_gene: .
abundance: .
j_gene: TRBJ2-1
v_gene: TRBV12-5
CDR3aa: CASGLRRFLSYNEQFF
CDR3nt: TGTGCTAGTGGCTTGCGCAGGTTCCTTTCCTACAATGAGCAGTTCTTC

d_gene: .
abundance: once
j_gene: TRBJ2-7
v_gene: TRBV6-5
CDR3aa: CASSYGGGEIYEQYF
CDR3nt: TGTGCCAGCAGTTACGGTGGAGGGGAGATTTACGAGCAGTACTTC

d_gene: .
abundance: .
j_gene: TRBJ2-1
v_gene: TRBV11-3
CDR3aa: CASSLGAAWQWGKNEQFF
CDR3nt: TGTGCCAGCAGCTTAGGGGCCGCGTGGCAGTGGGGGAAGAATGAGCAGTTCTTC

d_gene: .
abundance: .
j_gene: TRBJ1-2
v_gene: TRBV2
CDR3aa: CASSEGGTDGYTF
CDR3nt: TGTGCCAGCAGTGAAGGGGGGACGGATGGCTACACCTTC

d_gene: .
abundance: .
j_gene: TRBJ1-2
v_gene: TRBV27
CDR3aa: CASSFSEQTNYGYTF
CDR3nt: TGTGCCAGCAGTTTCTCGGAGCAGACTAACTATGGCTACACCTTC